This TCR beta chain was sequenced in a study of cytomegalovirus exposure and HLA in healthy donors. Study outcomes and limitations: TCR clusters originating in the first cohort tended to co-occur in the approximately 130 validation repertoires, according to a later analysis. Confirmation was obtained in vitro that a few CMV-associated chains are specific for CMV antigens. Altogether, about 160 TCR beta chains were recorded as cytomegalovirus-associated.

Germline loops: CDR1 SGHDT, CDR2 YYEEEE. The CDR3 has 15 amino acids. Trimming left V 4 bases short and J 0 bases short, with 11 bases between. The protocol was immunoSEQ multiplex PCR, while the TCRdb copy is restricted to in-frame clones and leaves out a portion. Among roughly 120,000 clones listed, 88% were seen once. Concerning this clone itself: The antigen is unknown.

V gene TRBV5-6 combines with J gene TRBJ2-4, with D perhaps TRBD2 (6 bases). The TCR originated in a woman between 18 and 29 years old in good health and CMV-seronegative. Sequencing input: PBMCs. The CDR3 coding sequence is TGTGCCAGCAGCCTTAGCGGACTAGCCAAAAACATTCAGTACTTC. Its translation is CASSLSGLAKNIQYF.